The source of this T cell receptor beta chain is a study of T cell responses to AZD1222 COVID-19 vaccine. Study results and limitations: Reports say nearly half of spike-specific TCRs go after unmutated variant regions.

Sequencing used immunoSEQ multiplex PCR; TCRdb keeps in-frame clones, though not all of them. This table holds approximately 110,000 clones, around 96% found once. This clone was picked up one time. Its target is not known. Other DNA sequences in this specimen translate into the identical CDR3. Germline V gene data show CDR1 as MNHEY and CDR2 as SVGAGI. V lost 5 bases, J lost 3 bases, and 8 bases lay in between. This CDR3 spans 12 amino acids. This material consisted of peripheral blood, taken on day 0 of AZD1222 vaccination. The rearrangement links TRBV6-5 to TRBJ2-7; D may be TRBD2 (5 bases). This clonotype originated in an adult in good health. CDR3 in DNA: TGTGCCAGCAGTCGGGGTCTCTACGAGCAGTACTTC. Protein product: CASSRGLYEQYF.